What follows describes a single TCR beta chain. There are many counts of this clonotype. The antigen it binds to is not known. Base qualities are not provided; no much larger clone lies one nucleotide away. Every donor was a healthy Caucasian. Three pairs of female monozygotic twins, all aged about 18 to 30 years, made up the twin cohort. Positive isolation kits from Invitrogen were used to isolate CD4+ and CD8+ T cell populations. The sample belongs to a study of identical twins (TCRdb year 2016). At the level of the whole study: To test whether fetal clonotypes persist, the study used deep sequencing on TCR alpha and beta repertoires from monozygotic twins, unrelated adults of various ages, and cord blood. Replicate twin experiments were performed at different times using different library preparation protocols to rule out contamination.

Deletion took 4 bases off V and 2 bases off J, with a span of 9 bases between the germline ends. The CDR3 has 14 amino acids, counting the end cysteine and phenylalanine. The entry retains the CDR3 DNA only, 42 bases that are in frame from base 1. General study outcomes and caveats: Abundant cord blood beta clonotypes had fewer insertions, young adult naive repertoires showed a similar but weaker trend, and memory repertoires showed no such trend. Zero-insertion analyses could be partly confounded by invariant T cells such as MAIT and iNKT, although diverse VJ usage argued against such confounding for most clonotypes. Out-of-frame TCR alpha sharing in monozygotic twins was systematically underestimated by recombination models, whereas sharing between unrelated individuals was in agreement with the recombination models. Out-of-frame TCR alpha sequences shared between twins showed an excess of low generation-probability sequences compared with coincidental sharing between unrelated individuals. Excess twin sharing in beta out-of-frame sequences was weaker because fewer shared sequences lowered the signal-to-noise ratio. Because the same donors could not be followed over many years, the conclusions relied on cross-sectional statistical analysis.

The library was prepared using 5' RACE. Sequenced using an Illumina HiSeq 2000. A universal primer binding site was added through template switching, and the final cDNA carried a unique molecular identifier so that TCR cDNA molecules could be counted accurately. First-strand cDNA for TCR alpha and beta chains was synthesized from specific primers in the conserved constant-segment region. To control for contamination, every cDNA library carried two barcodes: a SMART-Mk sample barcode plus Illumina barcodes. TruSeq adapter sequences, together with Illumina sample barcodes, were added in two successive PCR steps. TCR alpha and beta cDNA libraries were sequenced on the Illumina HiSeq platform with custom primers. From the authors' description of their analysis: Unique molecular identifiers were extracted from raw reads with MiGEC, and CDR3 positions were determined with MiXCR. For each individual, recombination models were inferred using an EM algorithm with the repgenHMM and IGoR tools. The tcR package in R was used for shared clonotype analysis, with sharing normalized by the product of cloneset sizes. To study raw recombination free of thymic and clonal selection effects, out-of-frame nonproductive sequences were analyzed. TCRdb trimmed public reads at Q25 via fastp, called clones via MiXCR and kept in-frame beta chains. Entries that share a CDR3 protein sequence are merged under the most common genes and DNA. The V and J calls follow TCRdb's processing rather than the paper's. The sample records about 520,000 distinct CDR3 sequences, about 20% of which are singletons. Around 0.9% of the sample comes from the top ten.

The same specimen was also included in a second study, on T cells expressing NK-cell markers. As the second paper documents: Three sorted T-cell subsets (CD3+CD56+NKG2C+, CD3+CD56+NKG2C- and CD3+CD56-NKG2C+) from roughly eight donors had their TCR beta-chain repertoires profiled. Seven of the eight sequenced donors were HCMV-seropositive and one was HCMV-seronegative. In several experiments an anti-gammadeltaTCR antibody was added to restrict sorting to alphabetaTCR-expressing T cells. In about six donors, the dominant CD3+CD56+NKG2C+ clonotypes were found to rank among the top 10 CD8+ clonotypes and to make up about 1.0-7.5% of CD8+ T cells. Those dominant clonotypes were again the most abundant among CD3+CD56-NKG2C+ cells in a few donors, at about 28.3-65%. Whether the expanded NKG2C-expressing T cell clones were specific for HCMV antigens was left unclear. Randomly selected healthy volunteers, three men and five women, were used as the eight sequenced donors. HCMV-specific IgG was detected in serum with a commercial ELISA kit to determine HCMV serostatus. Reads were demultiplexed and grouped by UMI with MIGEC, and clonotypes were assembled and quantified with MiTCR. Only TCR cDNA sequences supported by at least two reads were kept to exclude erroneous sequences. The tcR package was used for downstream repertoire analysis, and clonotypes were matched across fractions by CDR3 nucleotide sequence plus V segment. VDJmatch was used to annotate antigen specificity against VDJdb, with one amino acid substitution in CDR3 allowed.

The sequencing sample was made of CD4+ T cells sorted from blood. The chain joins TRBV12-3 or TRBV12-4 to TRBJ2-1; the D gene is tentatively TRBD1 or TRBD2, each matching 6 bases. This TCR derives from a woman younger than 35 in good health. The CDR3 protein: CASSSRGAYNEQFF. The nucleotides read TGTGCCAGCAGTTCAAGGGGGGCCTACAATGAGCAGTTCTTC.